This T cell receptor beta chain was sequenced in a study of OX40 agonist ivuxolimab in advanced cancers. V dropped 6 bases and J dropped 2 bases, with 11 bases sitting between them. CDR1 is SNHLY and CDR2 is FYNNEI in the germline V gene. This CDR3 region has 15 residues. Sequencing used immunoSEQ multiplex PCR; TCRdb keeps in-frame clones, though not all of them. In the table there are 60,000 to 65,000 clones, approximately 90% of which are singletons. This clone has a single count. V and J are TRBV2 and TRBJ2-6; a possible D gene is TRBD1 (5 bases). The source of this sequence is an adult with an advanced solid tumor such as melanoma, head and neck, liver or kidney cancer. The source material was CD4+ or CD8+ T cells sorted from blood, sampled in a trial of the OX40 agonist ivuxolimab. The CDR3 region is CASRELGAGANVLTF. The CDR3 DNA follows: TGTGCCAGCAGGGAATTAGGGGCTGGGGCCAACGTCCTGACTTTC.